This TCR beta chain is drawn from a study of blood T cells in healthy people across ages. The second PCR ran roughly 7 to 11 cycles with a sample-barcoded 5' primer and J-beta primers. TCRdb passed the 5' RACE reads through MiXCR, listing each CDR3 protein once. The sample shows 1.5 million to 2 million distinct CDR3 sequences, 39% of them seen only once. This clonotype turned up a few times. The J segment lost 7 bases and the V segment lost 5 bases, leaving 7 bases of the junction unmatched. CDR1 MNHEY and CDR2 SMNVEV come from the germline V gene (reference sequence). CDR3 size: 14 residues. The chain recombines TRBV27 with TRBJ2-3; 9 nucleotides align to TRBD2. This clonotype originated in a human donor in good health. Source material: blood. The CDR3 DNA reads as TGTGCCAGCAGTCTAGGACTAGCGCGTAATACGCAGTATTTT. This translates into CASSLGLARNTQYF.